This TCR beta chain was obtained from a study of shared clonotypes between healthy human individuals. Splitting of each subset's genomic DNA was done evenly across several immunoSEQ plates. TCRdb's table, derived via immunoSEQ multiplex PCR, lists solely in-frame clones and lacks some. The table records some 2,100,000 clones, approximately 96% of them present only once. The CDR3 totals 13 residues. CDR1 and CDR2 from the germline V gene are PRHDT and FYEKMQ (reference sequence). Trimming removed 7 bases at V and 1 base at J, with 7 bases between. The chain is built from TRBV13 and TRBJ2-2; D remains unclear. The receptor comes from a man between 18 and 35 years old in good health. Sequencing used naive CD4+ T cells sorted from blood. As for subset: CD45RA+ positively selected. CDR3 DNA sequence: TGTGCCAGCATGGAAGAGAACACCGGGGAGCTGTTTTTT. This sequence encodes CASMEENTGELFF. Filled out from reference TRBV13 and TRBJ2-2, the complete variable domain reads AAGVIQSPRHLIKEKRETATLKCYPIPRHDTVYWYQQGPGQDPQFLISFYEKMQSDKGSIPDRFSAQQFSDYHSELNMSSLELGDSALYFCASMEENTGELFFGEGSRLTVL.